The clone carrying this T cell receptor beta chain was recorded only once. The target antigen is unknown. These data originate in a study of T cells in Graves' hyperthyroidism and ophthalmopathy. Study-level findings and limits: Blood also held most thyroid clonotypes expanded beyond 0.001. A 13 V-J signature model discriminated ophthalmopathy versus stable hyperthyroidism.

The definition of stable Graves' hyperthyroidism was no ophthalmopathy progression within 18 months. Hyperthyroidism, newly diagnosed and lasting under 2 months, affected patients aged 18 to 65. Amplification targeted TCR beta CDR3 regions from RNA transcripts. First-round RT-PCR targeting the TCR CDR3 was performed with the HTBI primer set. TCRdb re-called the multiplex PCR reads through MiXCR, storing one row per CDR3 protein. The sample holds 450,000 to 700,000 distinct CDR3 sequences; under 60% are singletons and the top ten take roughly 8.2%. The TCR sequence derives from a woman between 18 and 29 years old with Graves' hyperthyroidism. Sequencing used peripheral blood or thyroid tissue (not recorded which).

CDR3 amino acids: CASSYGGDGANVLTF. In DNA form, the CDR3 reads TGTGCCAGCAGCTATGGGGGCGACGGGGCCAACGTCCTGACTTTC. The rearrangement joins TRBV5-4 to TRBJ2-6; D possibly corresponds to TRBD1 (6 bases). This CDR3 is 15 amino acids long. V lost 3 bases, J lost 4 bases, and 11 bases lay in between. Germline CDR1 SGHNT, CDR2 YYREEE (reference sequence).